The 30 T cell receptor beta chains in this list originate from one sample, sequenced in a study of blood T cell repertoires in COVID-19. The table came from immunoSEQ multiplex PCR; TCRdb's copy has only in-frame clones and leaves some out. This table holds around 26,000 clones, roughly 87% found once. Source material: peripheral blood. The receptors originated from a human donor with active COVID-19. The donor label of this sample is uncertain.

The V call is TRBV6-2 or TRBV6-3, the J call TRBJ2-1; 10 bases are shared with TRBD2. CDR3 length equals 15 residues. Germline CDR1 and CDR2: MNHEY and SVGEGT. V lost 6 bases to trimming and J lost 4 bases; unmatched junction nucleotides: 6. In DNA form, the CDR3 reads TGTGCCAGCAGCTCAGCGGGAGGGCCGTACAATGAGCAGTTCTTC. It is translated as CASSSAGGPYNEQFF.

This chain joins TRBV7-6 and TRBJ2-4; TRBD1 matches 7 bases. This CDR3 spans 18 amino acids. The germline CDR1 and CDR2 sequences are SGHVS and FNYEAQ. The ends lost 3 bases at V and 3 bases at J; junction bases unmatched: 14. CDR3 amino acids: CASSLGAHRGKVKNIQYF. In DNA form, the CDR3 reads TGTGCCAGCAGCTTGGGGGCCCACAGGGGAAAAGTCAAAAACATTCAGTACTTC.

The genes are TRBV5-1 and TRBJ2-5, with 10 bases matching TRBD2. The length of the CDR3 is 15 residues. V lost 0 bases, J lost 4 bases, and 3 bases stayed unmatched. Germline assignment: CDR1 SGHRS and CDR2 YFSETQ. The CDR3 reads CASSLGAGGVETQYF. The CDR3 DNA is TGCGCCAGCAGCTTGGGAGCGGGAGGGGTAGAGACCCAGTACTTC.

CDR3 bases: TGTGCCAGCAGTTTACTAGCGCTCTACAATGAGCAGTTCTTC. Translating gives CASSLLALYNEQFF. The chain uses TRBV4-2 and TRBJ2-1; 7 nucleotides agree with TRBD2. The CDR3 has 14 amino acids. Germline CDR1 LGHNA, CDR2 YNFKEQ. The V and J ends lost 6 bases and 3 bases, in that order; junction bases with no gene match: 5.

The chain is built from TRBV20-1 and TRBJ2-7; TRBD2 agrees at 14 bases. The CDR3 loop spans 20 amino acids. CDR1 DFQATT and CDR2 SNEGSKA come from the germline V gene (reference sequence). The V segment lost 3 bases and the J segment 6 bases; nucleotides outside the gene matches: 22. The CDR3 DNA follows: TGCAGTGCTAGTTTCCCCCGCGGGACTAGCGGGAGTAATGGTGCGGTCGAGCAGTACTTC. Its translation: CSASFPRGTSGSNGAVEQYF.

Only one count was recorded for this clone. The rearrangement links TRBV2 to TRBJ2-5; possibly TRBD1 for D (5 bases). V shed 5 bases and J shed 2 bases, with 9 bases lying between them. CDR1 is SNHLY, CDR2 FYNNEI, per germline. The CDR3 spans 13 residues. The CDR3 reads CASSKDTQETQYF. The CDR3 coding sequence is TGTGCCAGCAGTAAGGACACACAAGAGACCCAGTACTTC.

The V gene is TRBV11-3, the J gene TRBJ1-3, with 7 bases that match TRBD1. This CDR3 has 14 residues. V lost 5 bases and J lost 4; bases outside the gene matches: 5. The germline gives CDR1 SGHNT, CDR2 YENEEA. The CDR3 loop is CASSKGASGNTIYF. CDR3 nucleotides: TGTGCCAGCAGCAAGGGGGCGTCAGGAAACACCATATATTTT.

Only a few counts were recorded for this clone. The chain recombines TRBV9 with TRBJ2-7; D is possibly TRBD1 (5 bases). The CDR3 is made up of 14 amino acids. The germline gives CDR1 SGDLS, CDR2 YYNGEE. Between the trimmed V and J ends, which lost 0 bases and 2 bases, there was a span of 9 bases. CDR3 DNA: TGTGCCAGCAGCGTAGGGGCAGGGACCTACGAGCAGTACTTC. Protein sequence: CASSVGAGTYEQYF.

This clone was observed a handful of times. The CDR3 region is CATSDLPGLSQVDTQYF. As DNA, the CDR3 is TGTGCCACCAGTGACCTCCCCGGACTCTCTCAAGTAGATACGCAGTATTTT. The chain uses TRBV24-1 and TRBJ2-3, with a tentative D call TRBD2 (5 bases). The CDR3 is 17 residues long. Germline lookup yields CDR1 KGHDR and CDR2 SFDVKD. The V end was cut by 4 bases, the J end by 5 bases, with 21 bases between.

V usage is TRBV9 and J usage is TRBJ2-7; 8 bases line up with TRBD1. V shed 0 bases and J 6 bases; nucleotides not matched to a gene: 5. The length of the CDR3 is 14 residues. The germline V gene encodes CDR1 SGDLS and CDR2 YYNGEE. CDR3 amino acids: CASSVGQGAFEQYF. Here the CDR3 DNA reads TGTGCCAGCAGCGTAGGGCAGGGGGCGTTCGAGCAGTACTTC. Complete variable domain (other parts from reference TRBV9 and TRBJ2-7): DSGVTQTPKHLITATGQRVTLRCSPRSGDLSVYWYQQSLDQGLQFLIQYYNGEERAKGNILERFSAQQFPDLHSELNLSSLELGDSALYFCASSVGQGAFEQYFGPGTRLTVT.

The chain carries TRBV7-3 and TRBJ2-2; TRBD1 matches at 11 bases. In germline, CDR1 is SGHTA, CDR2 FQGTGA. The CDR3 sequence is 15 residues long. With V trimmed by 5 bases and J by 5 bases, 4 bases remained unmatched. CDR3 protein: CASSRRDRGTGELFF. The DNA of the CDR3 is TGTGCCAGCAGCCGCCGGGACAGGGGGACCGGGGAGCTGTTTTTT.

The chain has TRBV28 and TRBJ2-7, with D perhaps matching TRBD2 (7 bases). V shed 6 bases and J shed 3 bases, with 27 bases lying between them. Germline CDR1 reads MDHEN; CDR2 reads SYDVKM. CDR3 length equals 18 residues. CDR3 bases: TGTGCCAGCAGGACCCCTCCCGGGACACCGGGGGGCAGCTACGAGCAGTACTTC. The encoded protein is CASRTPPGTPGGSYEQYF.

This clone was counted a few times. The V call is TRBV5-1, the J call TRBJ2-3; TRBD2 aligns across 9 bases. This CDR3 has 15 residues. In germline, CDR1 is SGHRS, CDR2 YFSETQ. J was trimmed by 3 bases and V by 2 bases; bases with no gene match: 4. This chain's CDR3 is CASSFGTSRTDTQYF. The CDR3 DNA sequence: TGCGCCAGCAGCTTCGGGACTAGCAGAACAGATACGCAGTATTTT. The full variable domain, in which reference TRBV5-1 and TRBJ2-3 provide the parts outside the CDR3, is KAGVTQTPRYLIKTRGQQVTLSCSPISGHRSVSWYQQTPGQGLQFLFEYFSETQRNKGNFPGRFSGRQFSNSRSEMNVSTLELGDSALYLCASSFGTSRTDTQYFGPGTRLTVL.

The chain has TRBV28 and TRBJ1-2; 7 bases fit TRBD1. V was pared by 8 bases and J by 7 bases, with 10 bases of the junction left unmatched. Germline values: CDR1 MDHEN, CDR2 SYDVKM. The CDR3 consists of 13 residues. The CDR3 DNA reads as TGTGCCAGCTATGACAGGGAAGGGCTTGGCTACACCTTC. Protein product: CASYDREGLGYTF.

The rearrangement uses TRBV5-1 and TRBJ2-3; the match to TRBD2 covers 8 bases. V gave up 3 bases and J gave up 1 base; unmatched junction bases: 7. The CDR3 covers 16 residues. CDR1 SGHRS and CDR2 YFSETQ come from the germline V gene. In DNA form, the CDR3 reads TGCGCCAGCAGCTCGCCGGGACTAGGGGGCACAGATACGCAGTATTTT. Translation: CASSSPGLGGTDTQYF.

The chain uses TRBV4-1 and TRBJ2-7, with TRBD2 matching over 7 bases. The CDR3 runs to 15 residues. V trimming: 9 bases; J trimming: 3 bases; junction bases outside the gene matches: 14. CDR1 is MGHRA and CDR2 is YSYEKL in the germline V gene. This CDR3 is CASRLGAGEYYEQYF. For the CDR3, the DNA is TGCGCCAGTCGCCTAGGGGCGGGAGAATACTACGAGCAGTACTTC.

In this sample, this clone turned up a few times. The rearrangement joins TRBV7-2 to TRBJ1-2, with D possibly matching TRBD1 (6 bases). The CDR3 extends over 14 amino acids. Germline CDR1 SGHTA, CDR2 FQGNSA. Trimming pared 4 bases from V and 8 bases from J, leaving 17 bases between. The CDR3 region is CASSSPGAFWGYTF. Written as DNA, the CDR3 is TGTGCCAGCAGCTCCCCAGGGGCCTTTTGGGGCTACACCTTC.

The chain joins TRBV11-2 to TRBJ2-7, with 7 positions matching TRBD2. V dropped 8 bases and J dropped 6; count of bases not matched to a gene: 7. CDR1 SGHAT and CDR2 FQNNGV come from the germline V gene. CDR3 size: 12 residues. Here the CDR3 DNA reads TGTGCCAGCGGGCGGGAGAAAGGCGAGCAGTACTTC. It yields the protein CASGREKGEQYF.

V and J are TRBV11-2 and TRBJ2-7; 9 bases agree with TRBD2. The V gene's germline CDR1 is SGHAT and CDR2 FQNNGV. There are 18 residues in the CDR3. J gave up 2 bases and V 5 bases, and 16 bases lay outside the gene matches. In nucleotides, the CDR3 is TGTGCCAGCAGCCCGATAGCACGCAGTCGGACTAGCGCCTACGAGCAGTACTTC. Amino acids: CASSPIARSRTSAYEQYF.

This sequence joins TRBV4-2 and TRBJ2-7; 9 nucleotides agree with TRBD2. After removal of 0 bases from V and 0 bases from J, the junction contained 6 bases not matched to a gene. Looked up from germline, CDR1 is LGHNA and CDR2 is YNFKEQ. The CDR3 covers 17 residues. CDR3 sequence (DNA): TGTGCCAGCAGCCAAGATAGTAGCGGGAGAGGCTCCTACGAGCAGTACTTC. The encoded protein is CASSQDSSGRGSYEQYF.

The genes are TRBV30 and TRBJ1-3; 9 bases line up with TRBD1. Trimming removed 4 bases from V and 7 bases from J; junction bases left unmatched: 8. The CDR3 extends over 14 amino acids. From germline, CDR1 is GTSNPN and CDR2 SVGIG (reference sequence). CDR3 sequence reads: CAWMTGTGSNTIYF. The CDR3 nucleotides read TGTGCCTGGATGACCGGGACAGGGAGTAACACCATATATTTT.

In nucleotides, the CDR3 is TGCGCCAGCACACTAGCGGGAGGCTACAATGAGCAGTTCTTC. This codes for CASTLAGGYNEQFF. The rearrangement links TRBV5-1 to TRBJ2-1, with 12 nucleotides matching TRBD2. The germline CDR1 and CDR2 sequences are SGHRS and YFSETQ. Trimming cost V 6 bases and J 3 bases; bases outside gene matches: 1. CDR3 length equals 14 residues.

The rearrangement links TRBV6-5 to TRBJ2-7; D may be TRBD2 (5 bases). The CDR3 runs 15 residues. Trimming shortened V by 4 bases and J by 3 bases, and 16 bases separated the two germline ends. CDR1 MNHEY and CDR2 SVGAGI come from the germline V gene. CDR3 in DNA: TGTGCCAGCAGTTCCGCTCGGACTGGACTCTACGAGCAGTACTTC. This sequence encodes CASSSARTGLYEQYF.

V gene TRBV7-2 combines with J gene TRBJ2-5; TRBD2 might be the D (6 bases). The CDR3 consists of 16 residues. Germline lookup yields CDR1 SGHTA and CDR2 FQGNSA. V was clipped by 4 bases and J by 2 bases, with 17 bases between them. CDR3 amino acids: CASSSNLWTIQETQYF. CDR3 in DNA: TGTGCCAGCAGCTCCAACCTATGGACTATACAAGAGACCCAGTACTTC.

The chain recombines TRBV15 with TRBJ2-1; no clear D. CDR1 is LNHNV, CDR2 YYDKDF, per germline (reference sequence). The ends were cut back, 0 bases at V and 5 bases at J, with 8 bases in the middle. The CDR3 consists of 14 residues. This CDR3 reads CATSRDRLDNEQFF. The CDR3 region has the DNA TGTGCCACCAGCAGAGACAGGTTAGACAATGAGCAGTTCTTC. Together with reference TRBV15 and TRBJ2-1, the CDR3 gives the full variable domain: DAMVIQNPRYQVTQFGKPVTLSCSQTLNHNVMYWYQQKSSQAPKLLFHYYDKDFNNEADTPDNFQSRRPNTSFCFLDIRSPGLGDTAMYLCATSRDRLDNEQFFGPGTRLTVL.

This chain links TRBV25-1 with TRBJ1-6, with D hard to call. V lost 8 bases and J lost 10, with 12 bases in between. The germline gives CDR1 MGHDK, CDR2 SYGVNS. The CDR3 sequence is 12 residues long. CDR3 DNA sequence: TGTGCCAGCTCCCGGCAGGAATCACCCCTCCACTTT. As protein: CASSRQESPLHF.

The rearrangement uses TRBV12-3 or TRBV12-4 and TRBJ1-5; 7 bases match TRBD1. This CDR3 region has 13 residues. The V segment lost 6 bases and the J segment 6 bases; nucleotides outside the gene matches: 5. The CDR3 loop is CASSMDRSQPQHF. The CDR3 DNA reads as TGTGCCAGCAGCATGGACAGGAGTCAGCCCCAGCATTTT.

This clone qualifies as medium-sized. The J gene is TRBJ2-1, the V gene TRBV7-3; TRBD2 matches 7 bases. The V and J ends lost 1 base and 8 bases, in that order; junction bases with no gene match: 5. The CDR3 runs 14 residues. CDR1 is SGHTA and CDR2 is FQGTGA in the germline V gene. This chain's CDR3 is CASSLMAGVDEQFF. CDR3 bases: TGTGCCAGCAGCTTAATGGCGGGAGTGGATGAGCAGTTCTTC.

This clone occurred a few times. The chain joins TRBV11-3 to TRBJ1-3; D might be TRBD1 (6 bases). The CDR3 is 16 amino acids. Between the trimmed V and J ends, which lost 5 bases and 1 base, there was a span of 15 bases. Germline V gene sequence: CDR1 SGHNT, CDR2 YENEEA. This chain's CDR3 is CASSLGLTGSGNTIYF. The CDR3 DNA reads as TGTGCCAGCAGCCTAGGCCTTACAGGGTCTGGAAACACCATATATTTT.

The chain's CDR3 is CASSFKRERGEQFF. Written as DNA, the CDR3 is TGCGCCAGCAGCTTCAAGCGGGAGAGGGGAGAGCAGTTCTTC. The V gene is TRBV5-1, the J gene TRBJ2-1, with 8 nucleotides matching TRBD2. V lost 2 bases, J lost 10 bases, and 8 bases stayed unmatched. Germline values: CDR1 SGHRS, CDR2 YFSETQ. This CDR3 comprises 14 residues.